These T cell receptor beta chains were read from a single sample in a study of technical replicates of blood from a handful of donors. Only in-frame clones appear in the TCRdb table, and some are missing; sequencing was by immunoSEQ multiplex PCR. The repertoire holds about 70,000 clones, approximately 95% seen once, with under 0.3% in the top ten. Sample: T cells isolated from PBMCs. The receptors originated from a human donor in good health. CDR3s include the opening cysteine and the closing phenylalanine or tryptophan. A D gene is named only where the DNA matches it firmly. Clone size is given for some rows only: seen once, a few or many times, or a class if the clone is expanded.

v_gene	abundance	j_gene	d_gene	CDR3aa	CDR3nt
TRBV18	-	TRBJ2-1	TRBD2	CASSPREVTSATGEQFF	TGTGCCAGCTCACCAAGGGAAGTGACTAGCGCGACGGGTGAGCAGTTCTTC
TRBV5-4	-	TRBJ2-1	-	CASSLDTTVEQFF	TGTGCCAGCAGCTTGGACACTACTGTTGAGCAGTTCTTC
TRBV12-1	-	TRBJ1-2	-	CASNRGACQYGYTF	TGTGCCAGCAACAGGGGCGCCTGTCAGTATGGCTACACCTTC
TRBV2	once	TRBJ2-5	TRBD1	CASRGRTGEETQYF	TGTGCCAGCAGGGGTCGGACAGGGGAAGAGACCCAGTACTTC
TRBV7-9	-	TRBJ1-3	TRBD1	CASSPVRGRSGNTIYF	TGTGCCAGCAGCCCAGTCAGGGGGCGGTCTGGAAACACCATATATTTT
TRBV28	-	TRBJ2-1	-	CASRHSPGDVFSYNEQFF	TGTGCCAGCAGACATAGCCCGGGAGATGTGTTCTCCTACAATGAGCAGTTCTTC
TRBV10-2	-	TRBJ1-5	-	CASSWLEDQPQHF	TGCGCCAGCAGTTGGCTCGAGGATCAGCCCCAGCATTTT
TRBV6-6	-	TRBJ2-3	TRBD2	CASAGGNTDTQYF	TGTGCCAGCGCGGGGGGTAACACAGATACGCAGTATTTT
TRBV7-8	once	TRBJ2-7	-	CASSLVSFGTYEQYF	TGTGCCAGCAGCTTAGTTTCTTTTGGCACCTACGAGCAGTACTTC
TRBV6-1	-	TRBJ1-1	-	CASSPQTGEAFF	TGTGCCAGCAGTCCCCAGACAGGAGAAGCTTTCTTT
TRBV5-1	-	TRBJ1-4	-	CASKGKGDEKLFF	TGCGCCAGCAAGGGGAAGGGCGACGAAAAACTGTTTTTT
TRBV7-9	once	TRBJ2-7	-	CASSLDSLDF	TGTGCCAGCAGCCTAGACAGTTTGGACTTC
TRBV7-6	-	TRBJ2-7	TRBD1	CASSGQESSYEQYF	TGTGCCAGCAGCGGACAGGAAAGCTCCTACGAGCAGTACTTC
TRBV7-9	-	TRBJ2-2	TRBD2	CASSSSPGDGGDTGELFF	TGTGCCAGCAGCTCCTCCCCGGGGGATGGGGGGGACACCGGGGAGCTGTTTTTT
TRBV30	-	TRBJ1-5	-	CAWSPGAFHQPQHF	TGTGCCTGGAGTCCAGGGGCTTTTCATCAGCCCCAGCATTTT
TRBV7-8	-	TRBJ2-1	-	CASSLGGVDEQFF	TGTGCCAGCAGCTTAGGGGGGGTGGATGAGCAGTTCTTC
TRBV29-1	-	TRBJ1-1	TRBD1	CSVIIGGTTEAFF	TGCAGCGTTATAATAGGGGGCACCACTGAAGCTTTCTTT
TRBV7-5	-	TRBJ1-6	-	CVRSYRIQGNNSPLHF	TGTGTCAGAAGCTATCGGATACAGGGAAATAATTCACCCCTCCACTTT
TRBV6-1	-	TRBJ2-2	TRBD2	CASSPGRGDTGELFF	TGTGCCAGCAGTCCCGGTCGGGGGGACACCGGGGAGCTGTTTTTT
TRBV5-4	-	TRBJ1-1	-	CASSQEALEAFF	TGTGCCAGCAGCCAGGAGGCCCTAGAAGCTTTCTTT
TRBV5-1	-	TRBJ1-2	TRBD1	CASSEGAGHGYTF	TGCGCCAGCAGCGAGGGGGCCGGACATGGCTACACCTTC
TRBV19	-	TRBJ1-5	TRBD1	CASSIVRDSRNQPQHF	TGTGCCAGTAGTATAGTTCGGGACAGTCGCAATCAGCCCCAGCATTTT
TRBV6-5	-	TRBJ2-6	-	CASSYSVASGANVLTF	TGTGCCAGCAGTTATTCGGTAGCCTCTGGGGCCAACGTCCTGACTTTC